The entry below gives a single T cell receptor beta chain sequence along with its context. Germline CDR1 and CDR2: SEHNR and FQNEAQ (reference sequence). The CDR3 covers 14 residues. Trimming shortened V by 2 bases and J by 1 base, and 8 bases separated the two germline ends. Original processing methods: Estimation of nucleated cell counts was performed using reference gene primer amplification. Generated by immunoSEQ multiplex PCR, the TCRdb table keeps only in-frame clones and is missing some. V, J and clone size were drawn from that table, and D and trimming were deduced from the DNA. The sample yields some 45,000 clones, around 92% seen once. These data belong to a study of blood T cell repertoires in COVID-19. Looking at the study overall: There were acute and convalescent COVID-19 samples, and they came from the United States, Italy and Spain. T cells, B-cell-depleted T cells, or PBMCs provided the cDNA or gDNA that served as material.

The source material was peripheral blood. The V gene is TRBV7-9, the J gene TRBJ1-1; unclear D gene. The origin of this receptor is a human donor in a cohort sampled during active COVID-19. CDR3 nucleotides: TGTGCCAGCAGCTTAATTTCAGAGAACACTGAAGCTTTCTTT. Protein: CASSLISENTEAFF.